These 5 T cell receptor beta chains came from one sample sequenced in a study of identical twins (dated by TCRdb to 2015 to 2016). The library was prepared using 5' RACE. TCRdb names Illumina HiSeq 2000 as the instrument used. Through fastp at Q25 and MiXCR, TCRdb rebuilt clones from the public reads, retaining in-frame beta chains. Rows merge per CDR3 protein into single entries with the most common DNA and genes. The sample has approximately 1.8 million distinct CDR3 sequences on record, around a third of them singletons. The ten largest account for about 0.27% of the sample. What was sequenced was cord blood. Source of these receptors: a newborn girl in good health.

The CDR3 DNA reads as TGTGCCAGCAGCCATAGCGGGAGCCCCGGGACAGATACGCAGTATTTT. Translating it yields CASSHSGSPGTDTQYF. This chain links TRBV28 with TRBJ2-3; 9 positions match TRBD2. Germline CDR1 MDHEN, CDR2 SYDVKM. The junction had 10 bases not matched to a gene; V was cut back by 6 bases and J by 3 bases. This CDR3 is 16 amino acids long. The full variable domain, completed using reference TRBV28 and TRBJ2-3, is DVKVTQSSRYLVKRTGEKVFLECVQDMDHENMFWYRQDPGLGLRLIYFSYDVKMKEKGDIPEGYSVSREKKERFSLILESASTNQTSMYLCASSHSGSPGTDTQYFGPGTRLTVL.

The chain couples TRBV2 to TRBJ1-6; 7 bases match TRBD1. Germline values: CDR1 SNHLY, CDR2 FYNNEI. CDR3 length: 14 amino acids. V lost 10 bases to trimming and J lost 8 bases; unmatched junction nucleotides: 11. The CDR3 nucleotides are TGTGCCACCAATTCCGGGACAGCTTATTCACCCCTCCACTTT. Its translation is CATNSGTAYSPLHF.

For this clonotype: A read error may be the cause here, since a much bigger clone is one base away. The chain uses TRBV29-1 and TRBJ1-2; TRBD1 matches 9 bases. Germline V gene sequence: CDR1 SQVTM, CDR2 ANQGSEA. The length of the CDR3 is 12 residues. The DNA for the CDR3 is TGCGGCGTTGCGGACAGGGGAAGCGGCTACACCTTC. It codes for CGVADRGSGYTF.

The table lists this clonotype with many counts. The CDR3 region has the DNA TGTGCCAGCAGCATCCGGGGCACAGATACGCAGTATTTT. Translated, it gives CASSIRGTDTQYF. The chain is built from TRBV9 and TRBJ2-3; D unclear. There are 13 residues in the CDR3. In germline, CDR1 is SGDLS, CDR2 YYNGEE. Trimming took 4 bases from V and 1 from J, leaving 7 bases between them.

The chain combines TRBV20-1 with TRBJ2-1; TRBD2 matches 8 bases. The length of the CDR3 is 15 residues. The trim removed 0 bases at V and 8 bases at J, leaving 9 bases unmatched. The V gene's germline CDR1 is DFQATT and CDR2 SNEGSKA (reference sequence). The CDR3 region has the DNA TGCAGTGCTAGAGAGGCGGCGGGAGGTGGCGATGAGCAGTTCTTC. Translation gives CSAREAAGGGDEQFF.